This T cell receptor (beta chain) was obtained from a study of blood T cell repertoires in COVID-19. At the level of the study: COVID-19 samples from acute and convalescent phases originated in the United States, Italy and Spain. Sources were T cells, B-cell-depleted T cells, or PBMCs; the material itself was cDNA or gDNA.

This CDR3 has 16 amino acids. From germline, CDR1 is SGDLS and CDR2 YYNGEE. J was trimmed by 0 bases and V by 5 bases; bases with no gene match: 7. The protocol was immunoSEQ multiplex PCR, while the TCRdb copy is restricted to in-frame clones and leaves out a portion. The sample lists about 290,000 clones; 89% were seen once. Clinical history reported by participants formed the basis on which cohorts were assigned. The recovered donors of Cohort 3 showed two negative PCRs, clearance, or symptom resolution. The sample comprised PBMCs or T cells enriched from blood (not recorded which). This chain links TRBV9 with TRBJ2-1; TRBD2 agrees at 8 bases. The receptor's source is a woman aged 40 to 55 who had recovered from COVID-19. The CDR3 here is CASSRSGRSSYNEQFF. Here the CDR3 DNA reads TGTGCCAGCAGTCGCAGCGGGAGAAGCTCCTACAATGAGCAGTTCTTC.